The 15 T cell receptor beta chains below were found in one sample sequenced in a study of OX40 agonist ivuxolimab in advanced cancers. The repertoire was sequenced with immunoSEQ multiplex PCR; TCRdb's copy has only in-frame clones and lacks some. The sample contains roughly 91,000 clones, about 87% of which appear only once. Sequencing was performed on CD4+ or CD8+ T cells sorted from blood, taken in a trial of the OX40 agonist ivuxolimab. These receptors were collected from an adult with an advanced solid tumor such as melanoma, head and neck, liver or kidney cancer.

The rearrangement joins TRBV6-1 to TRBJ2-7, with D possibly TRBD1 on 6 matching bases. Trimming removed 11 bases from V and 1 base from J, with 12 bases in between. CDR1 and CDR2 from the germline V gene are MNHNS and SASEGT. The CDR3 loop spans 12 amino acids. The CDR3 DNA sequence: TGTGCCCACAGGGCCGGATCCTACGAGCAGTACTTC. It specifies CAHRAGSYEQYF.

The rearrangement uses TRBV19 and TRBJ2-5; 8 bases match TRBD1. V shed 8 bases and J 3 bases; nucleotides not matched to a gene: 8. The length of the CDR3 is 14 residues. Looked up from germline, CDR1 is LNHDA and CDR2 is SQIVND (reference sequence). In DNA form, the CDR3 reads TGTGCCAGTCGGACAGGGTGGGGAGAAGAGACCCAGTACTTC. Its translation is CASRTGWGEETQYF.

The V and J genes are TRBV4-2 and TRBJ2-2, with D possibly matching TRBD2 (5 bases). The germline V gene encodes CDR1 LGHNA and CDR2 YNFKEQ. The CDR3 has 16 amino acids. Deletions cut 0 bases from V and 4 bases from J, with 12 bases between. The CDR3, as DNA: TGTGCCAGCAGCCAAGATCGGCTAGCAGTCACCGGGGAGCTGTTTTTT. Residues: CASSQDRLAVTGELFF.

This clone was recorded a few times. V is TRBV5-1 and J is TRBJ1-4, with 7 bases that match TRBD1. This CDR3 is 14 amino acids long. V shed 5 bases, J shed 3 bases, and the junction held 4 bases outside the gene matches. The germline gives CDR1 SGHRS, CDR2 YFSETQ. CDR3 region: CASRRQGSNEKLFF. The CDR3 region has the DNA TGCGCCAGCAGGAGACAGGGATCTAATGAAAAACTGTTTTTT.

The V call is TRBV19, the J call TRBJ2-7, with D possibly being TRBD1 or TRBD2 (5 bases each). This CDR3 is built from 16 residues. Germline V gene sequence: CDR1 LNHDA, CDR2 SQIVND (reference sequence). Trimming cost V 5 bases and J 2 bases, with 19 bases left between them. The chain's CDR3 is CASSLYSGTDTYEQYF. In DNA form, the CDR3 reads TGTGCCAGTAGTCTATATTCCGGGACGGATACCTACGAGCAGTACTTC.

This clone was observed a handful of times. The chain recombines TRBV11-2 with TRBJ1-4; a possible D gene is TRBD1 (6 bases). CDR1 and CDR2 (germline): SGHAT, FQNNGV. Trimming cost V 6 bases and J 8 bases, with 10 bases left between them. The CDR3 sequence is 12 residues long. The CDR3 spells CASRITGEKLFF. The CDR3 DNA reads as TGTGCCAGCAGAATCACAGGGGAAAAACTGTTTTTT.

The chain carries TRBV28 and TRBJ2-5, with 7 nucleotides matching TRBD1. Trimming at V came to 7 bases and at J to 5 bases, leaving 7 bases not matched to a gene. The CDR3 is 13 amino acids. The germline CDR1 and CDR2 sequences are MDHEN and SYDVKM. The CDR3, as DNA: TGTGCCAGCAACCGACAGGGTTGGGAGACCCAGTACTTC. It codes for CASNRQGWETQYF.

The chain couples TRBV4-3 to TRBJ1-6; D gene ambiguous. V shed 3 bases and J shed 5 bases, with 11 bases lying between them. CDR1 LGHNA and CDR2 YSLEER come from the germline V gene. The CDR3 loop spans 15 amino acids. The DNA of the CDR3 is TGCGCCAGCAGCCAGGCTCGGGGAGATAATTCACCCCTCCACTTT. Translating gives CASSQARGDNSPLHF.

The chain carries TRBV19 and TRBJ1-1; 11 bases agree with TRBD1. This CDR3 comprises 17 residues. V was clipped by 7 bases and J by 0 bases; unmatched bases: 10. Germline lookup yields CDR1 LNHDA and CDR2 SQIVND (reference sequence). CDR3 region: CASTHAGGQGVNTEAFF. As DNA, the CDR3 is TGTGCCAGTACCCATGCTGGGGGACAGGGGGTGAACACTGAAGCTTTCTTT.

The rearrangement uses TRBV28 and TRBJ1-1; perhaps TRBD1 as D (5 bases). The V and J ends lost 10 bases and 2 bases respectively, with 17 bases between them. The germline V gene has CDR1 MDHEN and CDR2 SYDVKM. The CDR3 is made up of 14 amino acids. CDR3 sequence reads: CATSGQPVNTEAFF. The CDR3 coding sequence is TGTGCCACCTCGGGGCAGCCAGTTAACACTGAAGCTTTCTTT.

The chain combines TRBV9 with TRBJ1-1; 9 bases are a match to TRBD1. CDR1 is SGDLS, CDR2 YYNGEE, per germline. This CDR3 is built from 13 residues. Trimming took 6 bases from V and 5 from J; bases not matched to a gene: 5. The CDR3 is CASMDRGRTEAFF. In nucleotides, the CDR3 is TGTGCCAGCATGGACAGGGGAAGGACTGAAGCTTTCTTT.

V and J are TRBV4-3 and TRBJ2-7, with D maybe TRBD1 (5 bases). The CDR3 has 15 amino acids. The germline V gene encodes CDR1 LGHNA and CDR2 YSLEER. V was pared by 0 bases and J by 4 bases, with 13 bases between. CDR3 sequence: CASSQETIGAYEQYF. Written as DNA, the CDR3 is TGCGCCAGCAGCCAAGAAACCATTGGGGCTTACGAGCAGTACTTC.

Points on this clone: The junction departs from the called germline gene at one end, perhaps through a read error. The V call is TRBV28, the J call TRBJ2-7; D may be TRBD2 (6 bases). The CDR3 consists of 14 residues. Germline V gene sequence: CDR1 MDHEN, CDR2 SYDVKM. The CDR3: CASSKPGGSSEQYF. DNA of the CDR3: TGTGCCAGCAGTAAGCCTGGGGGGTCCTCCGAGCAGTACTTC.

V gene TRBV6-4 combines with J gene TRBJ1-1, with D maybe TRBD1 (5 bases). The CDR3 contains 12 residues. Trimming took 2 bases from V and 11 from J, leaving 12 bases between them. Germline CDR1 MRHNA, CDR2 SNTAGT. The CDR3 nucleotides are TGTGCCAGCAGTGACGCTGGGGGTTGGGCTTTCTTT. Its protein product is CASSDAGGWAFF.

This sequence joins TRBV9 and TRBJ2-1, with D possibly matching TRBD1 (6 bases). Germline-derived CDR1 and CDR2 are SGDLS and YYNGEE. CDR3 length: 17 residues. V was cut by 0 bases and J by 4 bases, with 17 bases left in between. The CDR3 loop is CASSVGLGAPPYNEQFF. The DNA of the CDR3 is TGTGCCAGCAGCGTAGGGCTGGGGGCGCCCCCATACAATGAGCAGTTCTTC.